This T cell receptor (beta chain) derives from a study of T cells in Graves' hyperthyroidism and ophthalmopathy. The germline gives CDR1 SGHVS, CDR2 FNYEAQ. V shed 5 bases, J shed 6 bases, and the junction held 10 bases outside the gene matches. This CDR3 comprises 16 residues. Study results and limitations: Ophthalmopathy was predicted by the model a median of approximately 6 months ahead of onset.

This clonotype was detected ten times or more. Its antigen is unidentified. RNA transcripts were the template for amplifying TCR beta CDR3 regions. Primed by the HTBI set, a first-round RT-PCR was run on the TCR CDR3. MiXCR, run by TCRdb on the multiplex PCR reads, gives a single entry per CDR3 protein. The sample has about 420,000 distinct CDR3 sequences; roughly 14% are singletons. This chain joins TRBV7-6 and TRBJ2-3; TRBD1 agrees at 11 bases. This receptor was taken from a woman under 30 with Graves' hyperthyroidism. Source material: blood. CDR3 DNA sequence: TGTGCCAGCAGCACGCGGACAGGGGGCGCCGGGGATACGCAGTATTTT. It yields the protein CASSTRTGGAGDTQYF.